This T cell receptor beta chain was recorded in a study of OX40 agonist ivuxolimab in advanced cancers. Sequencing used immunoSEQ multiplex PCR; TCRdb keeps in-frame clones, though not all of them. The sample consists of 65,000 to 95,000 clones, approximately 94% of them appearing once. This CDR3 region has 12 residues. Germline V lookup: CDR1 GTSNPN, CDR2 SVGIG (reference sequence). The germline V and J ends were trimmed by 0 bases and 3 bases, with 4 bases remaining between them. The chain uses TRBV30 and TRBJ2-3; D is uncertain. The sequence was collected from an adult with an advanced solid tumor such as melanoma, head and neck, liver or kidney cancer. The sample in question was CD4+ or CD8+ T cells sorted from blood, obtained in a trial of the OX40 agonist ivuxolimab. CDR3 sequence (DNA): TGTGCCTGGAGTGTCGGAACAGATACGCAGTATTTT. It is translated as CAWSVGTDTQYF.